This T cell receptor (beta chain) appears in the sequencing data of a study of cytomegalovirus exposure and HLA in healthy donors. Findings and caveats of the study: Presence/absence analyses rested on an assumption that sequencing depth was roughly uniform across donors. In a later analysis, TCR association rates varied by HLA locus: DRB1 most, HLA-C fewest. Some TCR beta chains (164 of them) were listed as cytomegalovirus-associated.

As regards this clone: As yet, its antigen is unknown.

It was with 60 Vbeta and 13 Jbeta primers that the PCR ran. Using immunoSEQ multiplex PCR, the repertoire was profiled, and TCRdb retains in-frame clones only, with some absent. Among fewer than 85,000 clones listed, 55% to 85% were seen once. Trimming at V came to 5 bases and at J to 3 bases, leaving 3 bases not matched to a gene. The length of the CDR3 is 13 residues. The V gene's germline CDR1 is MNHEY and CDR2 SVGAGI. The TCR was taken from a woman aged 40 to 49 in good health and CMV-seropositive. The rearrangement uses TRBV6-5 and TRBJ1-2; 7 nucleotides align to TRBD1. Sequencing was performed on PBMCs. The CDR3 is CASSSTGDYGYTF. In DNA, the CDR3 is TGTGCCAGCAGTAGTACAGGGGACTATGGCTACACCTTC.